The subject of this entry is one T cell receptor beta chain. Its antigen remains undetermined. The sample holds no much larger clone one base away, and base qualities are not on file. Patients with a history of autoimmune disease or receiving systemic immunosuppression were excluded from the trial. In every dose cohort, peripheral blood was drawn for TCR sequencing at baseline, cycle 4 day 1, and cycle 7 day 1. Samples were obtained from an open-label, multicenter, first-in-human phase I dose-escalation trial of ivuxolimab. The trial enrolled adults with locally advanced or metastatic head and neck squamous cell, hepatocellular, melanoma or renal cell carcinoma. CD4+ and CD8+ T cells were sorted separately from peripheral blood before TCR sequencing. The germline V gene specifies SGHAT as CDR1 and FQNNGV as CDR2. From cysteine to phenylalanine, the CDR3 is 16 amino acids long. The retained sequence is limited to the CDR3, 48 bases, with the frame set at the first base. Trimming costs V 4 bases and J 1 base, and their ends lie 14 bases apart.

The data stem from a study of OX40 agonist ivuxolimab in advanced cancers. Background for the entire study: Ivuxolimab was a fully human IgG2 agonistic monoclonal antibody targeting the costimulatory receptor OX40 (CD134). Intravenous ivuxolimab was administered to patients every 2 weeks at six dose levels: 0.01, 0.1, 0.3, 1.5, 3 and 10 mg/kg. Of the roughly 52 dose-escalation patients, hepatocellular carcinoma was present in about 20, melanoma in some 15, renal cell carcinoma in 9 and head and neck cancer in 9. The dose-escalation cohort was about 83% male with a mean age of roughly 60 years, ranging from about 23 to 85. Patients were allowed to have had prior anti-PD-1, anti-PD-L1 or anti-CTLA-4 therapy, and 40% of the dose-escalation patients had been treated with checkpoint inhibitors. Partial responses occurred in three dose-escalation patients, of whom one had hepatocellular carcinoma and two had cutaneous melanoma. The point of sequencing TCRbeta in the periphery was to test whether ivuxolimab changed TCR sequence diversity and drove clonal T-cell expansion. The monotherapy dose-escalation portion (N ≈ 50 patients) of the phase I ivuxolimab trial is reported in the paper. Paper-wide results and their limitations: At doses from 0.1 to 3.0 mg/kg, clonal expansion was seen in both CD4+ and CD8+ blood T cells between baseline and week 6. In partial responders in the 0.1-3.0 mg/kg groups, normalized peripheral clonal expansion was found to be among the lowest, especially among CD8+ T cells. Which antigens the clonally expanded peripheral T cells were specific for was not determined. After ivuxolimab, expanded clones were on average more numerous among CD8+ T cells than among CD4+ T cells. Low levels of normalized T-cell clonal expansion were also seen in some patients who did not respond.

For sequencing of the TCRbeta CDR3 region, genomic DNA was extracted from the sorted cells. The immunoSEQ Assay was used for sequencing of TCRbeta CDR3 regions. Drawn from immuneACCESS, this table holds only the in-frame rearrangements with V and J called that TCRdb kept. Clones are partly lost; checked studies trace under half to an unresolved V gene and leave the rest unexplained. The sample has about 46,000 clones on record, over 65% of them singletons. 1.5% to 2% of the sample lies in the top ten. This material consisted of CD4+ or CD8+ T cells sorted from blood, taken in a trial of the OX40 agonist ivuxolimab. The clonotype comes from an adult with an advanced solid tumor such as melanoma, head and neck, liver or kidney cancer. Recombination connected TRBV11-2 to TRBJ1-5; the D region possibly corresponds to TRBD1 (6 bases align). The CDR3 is CASSSEPTGSNQPQHF. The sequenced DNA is TGTGCCAGCAGCTCGGAGCCAACAGGGAGCAATCAGCCCCAGCATTTT.